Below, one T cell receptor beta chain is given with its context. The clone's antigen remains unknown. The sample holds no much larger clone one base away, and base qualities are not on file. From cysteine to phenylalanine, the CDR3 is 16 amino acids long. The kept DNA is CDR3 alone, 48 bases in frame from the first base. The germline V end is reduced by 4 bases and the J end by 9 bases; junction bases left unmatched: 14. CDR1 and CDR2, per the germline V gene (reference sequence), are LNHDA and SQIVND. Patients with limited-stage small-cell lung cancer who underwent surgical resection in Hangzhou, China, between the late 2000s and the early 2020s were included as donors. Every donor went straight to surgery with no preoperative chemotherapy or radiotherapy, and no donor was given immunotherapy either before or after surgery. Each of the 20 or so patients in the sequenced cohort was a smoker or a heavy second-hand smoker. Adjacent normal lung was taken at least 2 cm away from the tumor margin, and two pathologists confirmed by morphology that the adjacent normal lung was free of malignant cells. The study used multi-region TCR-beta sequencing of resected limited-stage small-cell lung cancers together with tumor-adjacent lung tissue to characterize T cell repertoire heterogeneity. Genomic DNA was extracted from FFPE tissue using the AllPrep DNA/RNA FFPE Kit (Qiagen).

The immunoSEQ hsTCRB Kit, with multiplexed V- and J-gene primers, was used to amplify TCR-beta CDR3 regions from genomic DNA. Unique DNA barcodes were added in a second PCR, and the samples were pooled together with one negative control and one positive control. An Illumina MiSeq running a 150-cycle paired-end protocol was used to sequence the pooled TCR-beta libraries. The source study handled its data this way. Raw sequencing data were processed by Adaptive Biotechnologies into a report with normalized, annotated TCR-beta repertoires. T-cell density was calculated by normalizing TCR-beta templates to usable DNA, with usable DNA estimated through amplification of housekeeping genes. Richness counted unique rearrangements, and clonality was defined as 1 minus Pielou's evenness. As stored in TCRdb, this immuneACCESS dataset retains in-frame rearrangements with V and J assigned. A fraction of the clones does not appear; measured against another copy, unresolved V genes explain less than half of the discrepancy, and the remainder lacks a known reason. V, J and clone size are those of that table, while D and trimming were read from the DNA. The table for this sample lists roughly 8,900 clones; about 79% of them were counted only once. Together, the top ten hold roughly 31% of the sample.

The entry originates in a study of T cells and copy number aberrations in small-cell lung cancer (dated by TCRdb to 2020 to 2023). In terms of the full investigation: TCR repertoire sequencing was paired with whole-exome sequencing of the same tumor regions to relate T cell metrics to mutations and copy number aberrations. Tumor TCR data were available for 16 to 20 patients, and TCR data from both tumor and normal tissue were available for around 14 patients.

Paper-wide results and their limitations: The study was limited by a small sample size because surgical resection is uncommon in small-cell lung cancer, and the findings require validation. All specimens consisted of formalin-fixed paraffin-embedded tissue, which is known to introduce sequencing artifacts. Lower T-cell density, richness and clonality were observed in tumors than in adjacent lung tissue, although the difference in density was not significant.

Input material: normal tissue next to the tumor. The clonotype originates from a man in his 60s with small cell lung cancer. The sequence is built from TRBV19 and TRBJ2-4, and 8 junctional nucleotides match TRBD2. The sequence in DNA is TGTGCCAGTAGTAAGGGCCAGCGGGAGAAGATGGGCATTCAGTACTTC. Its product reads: CASSKGQREKMGIQYF. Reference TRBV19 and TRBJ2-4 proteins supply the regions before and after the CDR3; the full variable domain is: DGGITQSPKYLFRKEGQNVTLSCEQNLNHDAMYWYRQDPGQGLRLIYYSQIVNDFQKGDIAEGYSVSREKKESFPLTVTSAQKNPTAFYLCASSKGQREKMGIQYFGAGTRLSVL.